This TCR beta chain derives from a study of blood T cell repertoires in COVID-19. Across the study: COVID-19 samples collected from the United States, Italy and Spain covered acute and convalescent phases.

Enrolled during active infection, Seattle patients were then followed longitudinally. The CDR3 runs to 14 residues. V lost 1 base to trimming and J lost 3 bases, with 8 bases between them. Germline lookup yields CDR1 LNHNV and CDR2 YYDKDF (reference sequence). Generated by immunoSEQ multiplex PCR, the TCRdb table keeps only in-frame clones and is missing some. The sample has around 320,000 clones; roughly 91% are singletons. Sequenced material: peripheral blood. This chain joins TRBV15 and TRBJ2-3, with D possibly matching TRBD2 (6 bases). This clonotype was obtained from a woman younger than 45 with COVID-19, enrolled during active disease. CDR3: CATSRVAGTDTQYF. CDR3 in DNA: TGTGCCACCAGCAGAGTGGCGGGGACAGATACGCAGTATTTT. The whole variable domain, filled in from reference TRBV15 and TRBJ2-3, reads DAMVIQNPRYQVTQFGKPVTLSCSQTLNHNVMYWYQQKSSQAPKLLFHYYDKDFNNEADTPDNFQSRRPNTSFCFLDIRSPGLGDTAMYLCATSRVAGTDTQYFGPGTRLTVL.